These 31 T cell receptor beta chains originate from one sample sequenced in a study of long-term antiretroviral therapy in people with HIV. The run of the v3.0 immunoSEQ assay was at survey level. The table came from immunoSEQ multiplex PCR; TCRdb's copy has only in-frame clones and leaves some out. The sample has around 32,000 clones, just under 90% seen once. The sequencing used unsorted PBMCs, collected 3.2 years before starting antiretroviral therapy. Every receptor here comes from a man aged 45-60 years with HIV.

The chain links TRBV7-9 to TRBJ1-2; tentative D call: TRBD1 (5 bases). The germline CDR1 and CDR2 sequences are SEHNR and FQNEAQ (reference sequence). This CDR3 comprises 15 residues. V gave up 3 bases and J gave up 7 bases, with 18 bases separating them. The CDR3 here is CASSFDGGSLPGYTF. CDR3 DNA sequence: TGTGCCAGCAGCTTTGATGGGGGATCCCTCCCTGGCTACACCTTC.

The chain carries TRBV6-5 and TRBJ1-1; TRBD1 matches at 10 bases. Germline trimming cut 4 bases from V and 4 bases from J; bases unmatched to any gene: 3. From germline, CDR1 is MNHEY and CDR2 SVGAGI. The length of the CDR3 is 14 residues. The CDR3 sequence is CASSSGQGFTEAFF. The CDR3, as DNA: TGTGCCAGCAGTTCGGGACAGGGGTTCACTGAAGCTTTCTTT.

The rearrangement links TRBV7-9 to TRBJ2-2, with TRBD1 matching over 9 bases. There are 16 residues in the CDR3. Germline CDR1 reads SEHNR; CDR2 reads FQNEAQ (reference sequence). V shed 2 bases, J shed 5 bases, and the junction held 6 bases outside the gene matches. CDR3 DNA: TGTGCCAGCAGCTTAACGACAGGGGGAGGAACCGGGGAGCTGTTTTTT. Amino acid sequence: CASSLTTGGGTGELFF. The whole variable domain, remainder taken from reference TRBV7-9 and TRBJ2-2, is DTGVSQNPRHKITKRGQNVTFRCDPISEHNRLYWYRQTLGQGPEFLTYFQNEAQLEKSRLLSDRFSAERPKGSFSTLEIQRTEQGDSAMYLCASSLTTGGGTGELFFGEGSRLTVL.

CDR3 protein: CASSQRQGAGTNEKLFF. CDR3 in DNA: TGCGCCAGCAGCCAAAGACAGGGGGCCGGAACTAATGAAAAACTGTTTTTT. The chain recombines TRBV4-3 with TRBJ1-4; 10 positions match TRBD1. The CDR3 consists of 17 residues. Germline trimming cut 2 bases from V and 1 base from J; bases unmatched to any gene: 4. Germline CDR1 reads LGHNA; CDR2 reads YSLEER.

The chain employs TRBV5-1 and TRBJ2-3; TRBD1 might be the D (5 bases). V lost 4 bases and J lost 4, with 10 bases in between. This CDR3 has 13 residues. Germline V gene sequence: CDR1 SGHRS, CDR2 YFSETQ. CDR3: CASSGADPDTQYF. CDR3 nucleotides: TGCGCCAGCAGCGGGGCGGACCCAGATACGCAGTATTTT.

This clone appeared a single time. The chain links TRBV2 to TRBJ2-2; 7 bases map to TRBD1. Trimming cost V 6 bases and J 11 bases; bases outside gene matches: 9. The CDR3 is 13 residues long. CDR1 is SNHLY and CDR2 is FYNNEI in the germline V gene. For the CDR3, the DNA is TGTGCCAGCAGCGGGACAGACCTCCCTGAGCTGTTTTTT. As protein: CASSGTDLPELFF.

The rearrangement links TRBV29-1 to TRBJ2-2; no firm D call. Looked up from germline, CDR1 is SQVTM and CDR2 is ANQGSEA. The CDR3 spans 15 residues. V lost 5 bases, J lost 1 base, and 14 bases lay in between. As DNA, the CDR3 is TGCAGCGTTTCACAAGGGTCCCTGAACACCGGGGAGCTGTTTTTT. This gives the protein CSVSQGSLNTGELFF.

V is TRBV5-1 and J is TRBJ2-7; weak D call: TRBD2 (6 bases). V lost 0 bases, J lost 4 bases, and 17 bases lay in between. Germline V lookup: CDR1 SGHRS, CDR2 YFSETQ. The CDR3 is 16 residues long. CDR3 sequence (DNA): TGCGCCAGCAGCTTGGGTAGCAGGGTTGGGGGGTACGAGCAGTACTTC. It specifies CASSLGSRVGGYEQYF.

Of note for this clone: No conserved phenylalanine or tryptophan ends this CDR3, so it is likely a read error. V is TRBV15 and J is TRBJ1-1; D remains unclear. The CDR3 contains 13 residues. Germline V gene sequence: CDR1 LNHNV, CDR2 YYDKDF (reference sequence). Trimming removed 0 bases at V and 0 bases at J, with 2 bases between. In DNA form, the CDR3 reads TGTGCCACCAGCAGAGATGTGAACACTGAAGCTTTCTGT. It is translated as CATSRDVNTEAFC.

V and J are TRBV5-1 and TRBJ1-4; 9 positions match TRBD1. Germline values: CDR1 SGHRS, CDR2 YFSETQ. This CDR3 comprises 16 residues. The ends lost 4 bases at V and 5 bases at J; junction bases unmatched: 9. Here the CDR3 reads CASSLIGTGTNEKLFF. The CDR3 DNA reads as TGCGCCAGCAGCCTGATAGGGACAGGGACAAATGAAAAACTGTTTTTT. The whole variable domain, filled in from reference TRBV5-1 and TRBJ1-4, reads KAGVTQTPRYLIKTRGQQVTLSCSPISGHRSVSWYQQTPGQGLQFLFEYFSETQRNKGNFPGRFSGRQFSNSRSEMNVSTLELGDSALYLCASSLIGTGTNEKLFFGSGTQLSVL.

CDR3 nucleotides: TGTGCCAGCAGCTTAGTTCAGGGGACGAACTATGGCTACACCTTC. This codes for CASSLVQGTNYGYTF. This rearrangement joins TRBV7-2 to TRBJ1-2; possible D gene TRBD1, 6 bases. This CDR3 region has 15 residues. The germline V and J ends were trimmed by 1 base and 2 bases, with 11 bases remaining between them. Germline lookup yields CDR1 SGHTA and CDR2 FQGNSA.

This rearrangement joins TRBV7-9 to TRBJ2-2; no reliable D call. Germline values: CDR1 SEHNR, CDR2 FQNEAQ (reference sequence). This CDR3 has 16 amino acids. Trimming left V 5 bases short and J 1 base short, with 14 bases between. CDR3 sequence (DNA): TGTGCCAGCAGCCCCGGATTAGGGTTGAACACCGGGGAGCTGTTTTTT. It specifies CASSPGLGLNTGELFF. The whole variable domain, filled in from reference TRBV7-9 and TRBJ2-2, reads DTGVSQNPRHKITKRGQNVTFRCDPISEHNRLYWYRQTLGQGPEFLTYFQNEAQLEKSRLLSDRFSAERPKGSFSTLEIQRTEQGDSAMYLCASSPGLGLNTGELFFGEGSRLTVL.

The chain carries TRBV7-2 and TRBJ1-3, with a possible D match to TRBD1 (6 bases). This CDR3 spans 15 amino acids. The V end lost 6 bases, the J end lost 4 bases, and 16 bases lay between the germline ends. Looked up from germline, CDR1 is SGHTA and CDR2 is FQGNSA. The chain's CDR3 is CASSSTGLLGNTIYF. For the CDR3, the DNA is TGTGCCAGCAGTTCAACAGGGCTTTTGGGAAACACCATATATTTT. Full variable domain (missing parts from reference TRBV7-2 and TRBJ1-3): GAGVSQSPSNKVTEKGKDVELRCDPISGHTALYWYRQSLGQGLEFLIYFQGNSAPDKSGLPSDRFSAERTGGSVSTLTIQRTQQEDSAVYLCASSSTGLLGNTIYFGEGSWLTVV.

V is TRBV19 and J is TRBJ2-5, with TRBD2 as a possible D gene (5 bases). The CDR3 is 11 residues long. The V and J ends lost 7 bases and 5 bases respectively, with 8 bases between them. Per the germline V gene, CDR1 is LNHDA and CDR2 is SQIVND (reference sequence). This CDR3 reads CASTTGETQYF. The CDR3 region has the DNA TGTGCCAGTACCACGGGGGAGACCCAGTACTTC. Full variable domain (missing parts from reference TRBV19 and TRBJ2-5): DGGITQSPKYLFRKEGQNVTLSCEQNLNHDAMYWYRQDPGQGLRLIYYSQIVNDFQKGDIAEGYSVSREKKESFPLTVTSAQKNPTAFYLCASTTGETQYFGPGTRLLVL.

V is TRBV27 and J is TRBJ2-7, with TRBD1 identical over 9 bases. V was clipped by 5 bases and J by 4 bases; unmatched bases: 9. CDR1 MNHEY and CDR2 SMNVEV come from the germline V gene (reference sequence). The CDR3 runs 15 residues. This CDR3 reads CASSPRTGDWYEQYF. CDR3 bases: TGTGCCAGCAGTCCGAGGACAGGGGACTGGTACGAGCAGTACTTC.

The chain links TRBV9 to TRBJ2-7, with TRBD1 identical over 7 bases. Germline values: CDR1 SGDLS, CDR2 YYNGEE. The CDR3 is made up of 15 amino acids. V trimming: 0 bases; J trimming: 7 bases; junction bases outside the gene matches: 10. The CDR3, as DNA: TGTGCCAGCAGCGTAGGGGGACAGATACATTTTGAGCAGTACTTC. This sequence encodes CASSVGGQIHFEQYF.

The chain combines TRBV14 with TRBJ2-3, with D possibly TRBD2 on 6 matching bases. CDR3 size: 13 residues. The V and J ends lost 8 bases and 2 bases respectively, with 11 bases between them. Germline-derived CDR1 and CDR2 are SGHDN and FVKESK. The CDR3 region has the DNA TGTGCCAGCGGGCGGGGCAACACAGATACGCAGTATTTT. Translating gives CASGRGNTDTQYF.

The chain joins TRBV27 to TRBJ1-4; D may be TRBD1 (5 bases). Looked up from germline, CDR1 is MNHEY and CDR2 is SMNVEV (reference sequence). The CDR3 covers 17 residues. V was cut by 5 bases and J by 0 bases, with 16 bases left in between. CDR3 in amino acids: CASSPGTGISTNEKLFF. The CDR3 nucleotides are TGTGCCAGCAGTCCCGGGACGGGAATCTCAACTAATGAAAAACTGTTTTTT.

This clone was detected only a few times. This chain connects TRBV2 to TRBJ1-5; a weak D match, TRBD1 (6 bases). From germline, CDR1 is SNHLY and CDR2 FYNNEI. The CDR3 runs 14 residues. The ends were cut back, 5 bases at V and 4 bases at J, with 12 bases in the middle. CDR3 residues: CASSNRVGNQPQHF. The CDR3 DNA is TGTGCCAGCAGTAACAGGGTCGGTAATCAGCCCCAGCATTTT.

This clone showed up just a few times. This sequence joins TRBV6-1 and TRBJ1-4; a possible D gene is TRBD1 (5 bases). This CDR3 has 11 residues. V lost 7 bases and J lost 11, with 11 bases in between. CDR1 and CDR2 from the germline V gene are MNHNS and SASEGT. The CDR3 DNA follows: TGTGCCAGCATCTTAGGGGATAAACTGTTTTTT. Its translation is CASILGDKLFF.

This sequence joins TRBV5-1 and TRBJ2-5; D gene ambiguous. The V gene lost 1 base and the J gene lost 7 bases, with 11 bases spanning the gap. CDR1 is SGHRS, CDR2 YFSETQ, per germline. The CDR3 totals 13 residues. The CDR3 nucleotides are TGCGCCAGCAGCTTGTGGACCGAGAGGACCCAGTACTTC. Its translation is CASSLWTERTQYF.

The chain has TRBV18 and TRBJ2-1, with TRBD2 matching 10 bases. Germline CDR1 and CDR2: KGHSH and LQKENI. V was clipped by 3 bases and J by 9 bases; unmatched bases: 5. CDR3 length equals 14 residues. CDR3 sequence: CASSPGLAIGEQFF. CDR3 sequence (DNA): TGTGCCAGCTCACCGGGACTAGCGATCGGTGAGCAGTTCTTC.

This clone occurred once. The chain recombines TRBV29-1 with TRBJ2-3; 14 nucleotides agree with TRBD2. Looked up from germline, CDR1 is SQVTM and CDR2 is ANQGSEA. The CDR3 is made up of 17 amino acids. With 3 bases clipped from V and 2 bases from J, the junction kept 7 bases outside the gene matches. The CDR3 region has the DNA TGCAGCGTTGAGGGACTAGCGGGAGTGGCTGTCACAGATACGCAGTATTTT. Residues: CSVEGLAGVAVTDTQYF.

The chain is built from TRBV5-5 and TRBJ2-7; D assignment may be TRBD1 or TRBD2 (5 bases each). Trimming took off 5 bases at V and 1 base at J, with 10 bases between the two ends. This CDR3 has 13 amino acids. Germline values: CDR1 SGHKS, CDR2 YYEKEE (reference sequence). The CDR3 nucleotides read TGTGCCAGCAGAGTGGGGGATTCCTACGAGCAGTACTTC. Translated, it gives CASRVGDSYEQYF.

The chain recombines TRBV6-5 with TRBJ2-1; 7 positions match TRBD1. V lost 6 bases, J lost 6 bases, and 8 bases stayed unmatched. Germline V gene data show CDR1 as MNHEY and CDR2 as SVGAGI. The CDR3 runs 14 residues. CDR3 in amino acids: CASRRDRVGNEQFF. The CDR3 DNA sequence: TGTGCCAGCAGACGCGACAGGGTTGGCAATGAGCAGTTCTTC.

This clone was detected only once. V and J are TRBV21-1 and TRBJ1-2; the table's D call of TRBD1 was not tested on the DNA. TRBV21-1 is tagged as a pseudogene. The CDR3 covers 16 residues. The CDR3 protein is CASSKVTDRGDSGYTF. CDR3 DNA sequence: TGTGCCAGCAGCAAAGTCACAGACAGGGGGGACAGTGGCTACACCTTC.

The V call is TRBV29-1, the J call TRBJ2-7; D is possibly TRBD1 (6 bases). This CDR3 has 13 residues. Looked up from germline, CDR1 is SQVTM and CDR2 is ANQGSEA. V lost 2 bases, J lost 5 bases, and 13 bases lay in between. In DNA, the CDR3 is TGCAGCGTTGAAATTGTCAGGGGCCACGAGCAGTACTTC. Translated, it gives CSVEIVRGHEQYF.

This chain joins TRBV27 and TRBJ1-5; no clear D. This CDR3 is built from 15 residues. Deletions cut 3 bases from V and 7 bases from J, with 16 bases between. Germline V gives CDR1 MNHEY, CDR2 SMNVEV (reference sequence). The DNA for the CDR3 is TGTGCCAGCAGTTTGACGGGAGAGGCGAGGCAGCCCCAGCATTTT. Translating it yields CASSLTGEARQPQHF.

The chain has TRBV5-1 and TRBJ1-3, with D uncertain. Germline V gene sequence: CDR1 SGHRS, CDR2 YFSETQ. The CDR3 contains 14 residues. Trimming stripped 0 bases from V and 2 bases from J, with 6 bases between. DNA for the CDR3: TGCGCCAGCAGCTTGGAGGCCGCTGGAAACACCATATATTTT. Residues: CASSLEAAGNTIYF.

J is TRBJ2-1 and V is TRBV18, with D possibly being TRBD2 (6 bases). This CDR3 spans 16 amino acids. V was trimmed by 4 bases and J by 2 bases, leaving 15 bases between them. Germline V lookup: CDR1 KGHSH, CDR2 LQKENI. The CDR3 protein is CASSLAAGTPYNEQFF. In DNA, the CDR3 is TGTGCCAGCTCACTAGCCGCGGGAACCCCCTACAATGAGCAGTTCTTC.

The rearrangement joins TRBV11-2 to TRBJ2-7, with 7 nucleotides matching TRBD2. CDR1 SGHAT and CDR2 FQNNGV come from the germline V gene. CDR3 length: 14 amino acids. V was clipped by 7 bases and J by 3 bases; unmatched bases: 9. CDR3 loop: CASTLRGLDYEQYF. The CDR3 DNA sequence: TGTGCCAGCACCCTTAGAGGACTAGACTACGAGCAGTACTTC.